This T cell receptor beta chain was identified during a study of T cell responses to AZD1222 COVID-19 vaccine. Across the whole study: Researchers grouped second doses given at about 4 or about 12 weeks into one pool.

V was clipped by 4 bases and J by 4 bases, with 10 bases between them. The CDR3 contains 13 residues. Clones were sequenced by immunoSEQ multiplex PCR, and TCRdb holds only the in-frame ones, with some missing. The sample carries roughly 100,000 clones, about 91% recorded once. V and J are TRBV12-3 or TRBV12-4 and TRBJ1-2; possibly TRBD1 for D (5 bases). The receptor was derived from an adult in good health. This specimen was peripheral blood, taken on day 0 of AZD1222 vaccination. CDR3 sequence (DNA): TGTGCCAGCAGTTGGTCAGGGATCTATGGCTACACCTTC. The encoded protein is CASSWSGIYGYTF.